This T cell receptor beta chain was captured by sequencing in a study of shared clonotypes between healthy human individuals. Overall study: For every donor, three CD4 naive, three CD4 memory, two CD8 naive and one CD8 memory plates were used.

To note about this clone: Its antigen is not identified.

It was at deep level that the assay was run. Using immunoSEQ multiplex PCR, the repertoire was profiled, and TCRdb retains in-frame clones only, with some absent. In the table there are 1.5 million to 2.5 million clones, approximately 95% of which are singletons. Looked up from germline, CDR1 is MNHNS and CDR2 is SASEGT. J gave up 1 base and V 3 bases, and 3 bases lay outside the gene matches. The CDR3 runs to 15 residues. Naive CD8 cells comprised CD45RO-negative, CCR7-positively selected cells, excluding terminally differentiated effector memory CD45RA+ cells. General study points: Apart from blood, nothing was sampled; tissue repertoires likely differ.

The chain couples TRBV6-1 to TRBJ2-1; 7 nucleotides line up with TRBD2. Sequencing used naive CD8+ T cells sorted from blood. The receptor was derived from a man younger than 35 in good health. The CDR3 DNA follows: TGTGCCAGCAGTGACCTGGGGGGGTCCTACAATGAGCAGTTCTTC. It specifies CASSDLGGSYNEQFF.